This is a list of T cell receptor beta chains from one sample in a study of technical replicates of blood from several donors. The method was immunoSEQ multiplex PCR; TCRdb's version includes in-frame clones alone and lacks a portion of them. The sample consists of tens of thousands of clones, 94% of them appearing once. Material for sequencing was T cells isolated from PBMCs. The receptors derive from a human donor in good health. The CDR3 runs from the conserved cysteine through the conserved F or W. The D gene is left open where the match is weak. Rows give clone size only sometimes, using once, few, many, or a class for an expanded clone.

v_gene	d_gene	abundance	j_gene	CDR3nt	CDR3aa
TRBV5-1	TRBD2	-	TRBJ2-7	TGCGCCAGCAGCCAGACTAGCGGATCCTACGAGCAGTACTTC	CASSQTSGSYEQYF
TRBV9	TRBD2	-	TRBJ2-1	TGTGCCAGCAGCGTAGGGGCGGGGGATTACAATGAGCAGTTCTTC	CASSVGAGDYNEQFF
TRBV30	TRBD1	-	TRBJ1-5	TGTGCCTGGAGACGGACAGGGGCATTTAATCAGCCCCAGCATTTT	CAWRRTGAFNQPQHF
TRBV7-2	TRBD2	-	TRBJ2-7	TGTGCCAGCAGCTTAGCGCTCACGGCTAGCGGGGGGAGCTACGAGCAGTACTTC	CASSLALTASGGSYEQYF
TRBV5-8	-	-	TRBJ1-5	TGTGCCAGCAGCTCTCGGGGGGATAGCAATCAGCCCCAGCATTTT	CASSSRGDSNQPQHF
TRBV7-3	TRBD1	-	TRBJ1-6	TGTGCCAGCAGCTTACAACTTTGGGGGGGACAGGGAGACGAGGGACTTTCACCCCTCCACTTT	CASSLQLWGGQGDEGLSPLHF
TRBV2	TRBD1	-	TRBJ1-1	TGTGCCAGCAGCGACAGGGGACTCACTGAAGCTTTCTTT	CASSDRGLTEAFF
TRBV15	TRBD2	-	TRBJ2-3	TGTGCCACCAGCAGGGAGCTAGCGGGAGAAAGAGATACGCAGTATTTT	CATSRELAGERDTQYF
TRBV2	TRBD2	-	TRBJ2-1	TGTGCCAGCAGTGTAGAACTAGCGGTTTCTGGTGAGCAGTTCTTC	CASSVELAVSGEQFF
TRBV6-6	-	-	TRBJ2-7	TGTGCCAGCAGTTACTCATGGCAGGGCCTCAACGAGCAGTACTTC	CASSYSWQGLNEQYF
TRBV29-1	-	-	TRBJ2-5	TGCAGCTCCCCCTCGTTGTCCGGGGAGACCCAGTACTTC	CSSPSLSGETQYF
TRBV6-5	TRBD1	-	TRBJ2-7	TGTGCCAGCAGTTCCCGGGACAGGGACTACGAGCAGTACTTC	CASSSRDRDYEQYF
TRBV5-1	TRBD1	-	TRBJ1-2	TGCGCCAGCAGCTATCAGACAGGGGTGGAGGGCTACACCTTC	CASSYQTGVEGYTF
TRBV19	TRBD2	-	TRBJ2-3	TGTGCCAGTAGTATGGGGACTACCCCGACAGATACGCAGTATTTT	CASSMGTTPTDTQYF
TRBV19	TRBD1	-	TRBJ1-3	TGTGCCAGATGCTTAGACGACAGGGCCAGGACCCTTCCTGGAAACACCATATATTTT	CARCLDDRARTLPGNTIYF
TRBV28	-	-	TRBJ2-1	TGTGCCAGCGACAGAGGCAATGAGCAGTTCTTC	CASDRGNEQFF
TRBV6-5	TRBD2	-	TRBJ2-1	TGTGCCGCCCATACTGGGACTAGTGGTAGTAGTGAGCAGTTCTTC	CAAHTGTSGSSEQFF
TRBV27	TRBD2	once	TRBJ2-3	TGTGCCAGCAGTCCACCTAGCGGTTTGTTCGGTACGCAGTATTTT	CASSPPSGLFGTQYF
TRBV5-1	-	few	TRBJ1-1	TGCGCCAGCAGCCGTACAGGTGAGAACACTGAAGCTTTCTTT	CASSRTGENTEAFF
TRBV27	-	-	TRBJ2-7	TGTGCCAGCAGTTTTTTAAACGAGCAGTACTTC	CASSFLNEQYF
TRBV12-5	TRBD1	-	TRBJ2-1	TGTGCTAGTGGTTTGGTATTAGGCAGGGGGCGCCGGGATGAGCAGTTCTTC	CASGLVLGRGRRDEQFF
TRBV18	-	-	TRBJ1-2	TGTGCCAGCTCACCCTTCGACGGCCCGGGTGGCTACACCTTC	CASSPFDGPGGYTF
TRBV29-1	TRBD1	-	TRBJ1-1	TGCAGCGTTCCGGACAGGTCCCTACAGTCTGAAGCTTTCTTT	CSVPDRSLQSEAFF
TRBV6-5	-	-	TRBJ2-3	TGTGCCAGCAGTTACTCTCCAGGTACCGATACGCAGTATTTT	CASSYSPGTDTQYF
TRBV4-1	-	-	TRBJ2-7	TGCGCCAGCAGCCAAGATGTCGAAACCAGCTCCTACGAGCAGTACTTC	CASSQDVETSSYEQYF
TRBV7-9	-	-	TRBJ2-7	TGTGCCAGCAGCTTAGGACTAGCCTACGAGCAGTACTTC	CASSLGLAYEQYF
TRBV4-1	-	-	TRBJ1-5	TGCGCCAGCAGCCAAGTCGGGTTGTGGAATCAGCCCCAGCATTTT	CASSQVGLWNQPQHF
TRBV5-1	TRBD2	-	TRBJ2-1	TGCGCCAGCCTACCCGGGACTAGCGGGTTAGATGAGCAGTTCTTC	CASLPGTSGLDEQFF
TRBV9	-	-	TRBJ2-1	TGTGCCAGCAGCGCCGCAGGGGTGGGTTACAATGAGCAGTTCTTC	CASSAAGVGYNEQFF
TRBV2	-	few	TRBJ1-1	TGTGCCTCCAGAGAGGGAACTGAAGCTTTCTTT	CASREGTEAFF
TRBV4-1	-	once	TRBJ2-2	TGCGCCAGCAGCCTATACACCGGGGAGCTGTTTTTT	CASSLYTGELFF
TRBV7-6	-	-	TRBJ1-3	TGTGCCAGCAGCTTAGCCGGGGGCACCATATATTTT	CASSLAGGTIYF
TRBV19	-	few	TRBJ2-7	TGTGCCACCTTGGCCGGACAGCTGCACTACGAGCAGTACTTC	CATLAGQLHYEQYF
TRBV10-3	TRBD2	-	TRBJ2-1	TGTGCCACCGCGGGAGGGGGCAATGAGCAGTTCTTC	CATAGGGNEQFF
TRBV6-1	TRBD1	-	TRBJ2-7	TGTGCCAGCAGGGCTAGGACAGGTATGTCCTACGAGCAGTACTTC	CASRARTGMSYEQYF
TRBV10-3	-	-	TRBJ2-1	TGTGCCATCAGTTCCCTCGTGGCAGCCTACAATGAGCAGTTCTTC	CAISSLVAAYNEQFF
TRBV7-6	-	once	TRBJ1-1	TGTGCCAGCAGCTTAGCCTCCGGTGGGCACACTGAAGCTTTCTTT	CASSLASGGHTEAFF
TRBV6-5	-	-	TRBJ2-6	TGTGCCAGCGCCGGCGGCTCTGGGGCCAACGTCCTGACTTTC	CASAGGSGANVLTF
TRBV18	-	-	TRBJ1-3	TGTGCCAGCTCACCGGGCAGCTCTGGAAACACCATATATTTT	CASSPGSSGNTIYF
TRBV6-1	-	once	TRBJ2-1	TGTGCCAGCGCCGGGACAAATAATGCGGGCAATGAGCAGTTCTTC	CASAGTNNAGNEQFF
TRBV7-9	TRBD2	-	TRBJ2-7	TGTGCCAGCAGCACCACGGACAGACTAGCGGGGAATTCCTACGAGCAGTACTTC	CASSTTDRLAGNSYEQYF
TRBV6-5	-	-	TRBJ1-5	TGTGCCAGCAGTTTTGGACAGAGCAATCAGCCCCAGCATTTT	CASSFGQSNQPQHF
TRBV2	TRBD1	few	TRBJ1-1	TGTGCCAGCAGCGGACAGGAGGGAACTGAAGCTTTCTTT	CASSGQEGTEAFF
TRBV28	-	-	TRBJ1-2	TGTGCCAGCAGTTTATTGGGCCGCACGTATGGCTACACCTTC	CASSLLGRTYGYTF
TRBV15	-	-	TRBJ2-3	TGTGCCACCAGCAGAGATTTGGGGGCCGGCACAGATACGCAGTATTTT	CATSRDLGAGTDTQYF
TRBV19	-	-	TRBJ1-3	TGTGCCAGTAGTATCGCCGGGAGCGGAAACACCATATATTTT	CASSIAGSGNTIYF
TRBV5-8	-	-	TRBJ2-3	TGTGCCAGCAGCTTGACTGACCGGGGACAACCCACAGATACGCAGTATTTT	CASSLTDRGQPTDTQYF